One and the same sample provided the 31 T cell receptor beta chains below, sequenced in a study of molecular identifiers for immune sequencing clone quantification. TCRdb used MiXCR to reprocess the PCR reads, holding one entry per CDR3 protein. Of 550,000 to 750,000 distinct CDR3 sequences listed, 15% to 20% are singletons. The sequencing input was naive CD8+ T cells from blood, with Jurkat cell RNA spiked in. As to subset: FACS-sorted CD8+CD4-CCR7+CD45RA+ naive T cells. All receptors come from a human donor in good health. Some libraries in this study had Jurkat cell RNA spiked in.

This clonotype was counted many times. The chain has TRBV14 and TRBJ2-1; the D gene is possibly TRBD1 (5 bases). This CDR3 has 16 residues. Trimming shortened V by 2 bases and J by 1 base, and 12 bases separated the two germline ends. Germline V gene lookup returns CDR1 SGHDN and CDR2 FVKESK. The CDR3 here is CASSQNPTESYNEQFF. The DNA for the CDR3 is TGTGCCAGCAGCCAAAACCCGACAGAATCCTACAATGAGCAGTTCTTC. Combining the CDR3 with reference TRBV14 and TRBJ2-1 gives the whole variable domain EAGVTQFPSHSVIEKGQTVTLRCDPISGHDNLYWYRRVMGKEIKFLLHFVKESKQDESGMPNNRFLAERTGGTYSTLKVQPAELEDSGVYFCASSQNPTESYNEQFFGPGTRLTVL.

Points on this clonotype: This may arise from a read error, as a much more abundant clone is one base away. The chain carries TRBV24-1 and TRBJ2-1; 8 bases are shared with TRBD2. After removal of 3 bases from V and 3 bases from J, the junction contained 6 bases not matched to a gene. The CDR3 has 16 amino acids. Germline-derived CDR1 and CDR2 are KGHDR and SFDVKD. For the CDR3, the DNA is TGTGCCACCAGTGATCTCGGGACTAGAAACTACAATGAGCAGTTCTTC. Translating it yields CATSDLGTRNYNEQFF.

Points on this clonotype: A much bigger clone sits one base away, suggesting this may be a read error. The rearrangement joins TRBV4-3 to TRBJ2-7, with a weak D call TRBD1 (8 bases). This CDR3 region has 14 residues. Germline values: CDR1 LGHNA, CDR2 YSLEER. The CDR3 here is CASSQGRTGREQHF. Here the CDR3 DNA reads TGCGCCAGCAGCCAAGGTCGGACAGGGCGGGAGCAGCACTTC.

This clonotype came up a few times. The CDR3 protein is CASTRLDPPNEKLFF. CDR3 sequence (DNA): TGTGCCAGCACCCGCTTAGATCCCCCTAATGAAAAACTGTTTTTT. The chain recombines TRBV5-8 with TRBJ1-4; no clear D. V lost 6 bases and J lost 3, with 15 bases in between. This CDR3 has 15 residues. Looked up from germline, CDR1 is SGHTS and CDR2 is YDEGEE.

This clonotype appeared many times. The CDR3 DNA follows: TGTGCCAGCAGCTTAGAGGGGGACACCATATATTTT. Translated: CASSLEGDTIYF. This chain joins TRBV7-2 and TRBJ1-3, with D possibly TRBD1 on 6 matching bases. Trimming left V 1 base short and J 8 bases short, with 6 bases between. The CDR3 spans 12 residues. Germline V CDR1 and CDR2: SGHTA, FQGNSA.

This clonotype was recorded many times. J is TRBJ2-4 and V is TRBV30, with 12 bases that match TRBD1. V shed 8 bases and J 9 bases; nucleotides not matched to a gene: 11. The germline gives CDR1 GTSNPN, CDR2 SVGIG (reference sequence). CDR3 length: 14 amino acids. CDR3 amino acids: CARGSGQGASIQYF. The DNA for the CDR3 is TGTGCCCGGGGATCGGGACAGGGGGCGAGCATTCAGTACTTC.

In this sample, this clonotype turned up many times. V gene TRBV19 combines with J gene TRBJ2-3, with a possible D match to TRBD2 (6 bases). The V gene's germline CDR1 is LNHDA and CDR2 SQIVND (reference sequence). Trimming left V 7 bases short and J 2 bases short, with 16 bases between. The CDR3 totals 15 residues. The CDR3 spells CASTTTDYHTDTQYF. The CDR3 DNA follows: TGTGCCAGTACTACAACGGACTACCACACAGATACGCAGTATTTT.

The CDR3 reads CASSQDIYSLNEKLFF. The CDR3 nucleotides are TGCGCCAGCAGCCAAGATATCTACAGCCTTAATGAAAAACTGTTTTTT. The V call is TRBV4-3, the J call TRBJ1-4; D gene unclear. The CDR3 consists of 16 residues. Germline CDR1 is LGHNA and CDR2 is YSLEER. Trimming took off 0 bases at V and 4 bases at J, with 12 bases between the two ends.

This clonotype was observed many times. The J gene is TRBJ1-5, the V gene TRBV7-6; unclear D gene. Deletions cut 2 bases from V and 0 bases from J, with 17 bases between. The germline gives CDR1 SGHVS, CDR2 FNYEAQ. CDR3 length equals 18 residues. The CDR3 sequence: CASSLRAWGGSSNQPQHF. The CDR3, as DNA: TGTGCCAGCAGCTTAAGAGCCTGGGGAGGGTCTAGCAATCAGCCCCAGCATTTT.

This clonotype has a handful of counts. The chain couples TRBV6-2 or TRBV6-3 to TRBJ2-3; possible D gene TRBD2, 6 bases. The CDR3 is 15 amino acids. Germline V CDR1 and CDR2: MNHEY, SVGEGT. Deletions cut 5 bases from V and 2 bases from J, with 14 bases between. The CDR3 bases are TGTGCCAGCAGTGTGGTTCGGGGGTTCACAGATACGCAGTATTTT. It is translated as CASSVVRGFTDTQYF.

This clonotype has a handful of counts. V gene TRBV15 combines with J gene TRBJ2-7, with 9 bases lining up with TRBD1. V trimming: 3 bases; J trimming: 3 bases; junction bases outside the gene matches: 9. Germline V gives CDR1 LNHNV, CDR2 YYDKDF (reference sequence). The CDR3 extends over 16 amino acids. The chain's CDR3 is CATSSRTGARGYEQYF. The CDR3 DNA reads as TGTGCCACCAGCAGTCGGACAGGGGCAAGAGGCTACGAGCAGTACTTC.

This clonotype was seen repeatedly, ten times or more. This chain links TRBV20-1 with TRBJ1-6; no clear D gene. V was clipped by 1 base and J by 5 bases, with 27 bases between them. The CDR3 sequence is 20 residues long. CDR1 and CDR2 (germline): DFQATT, SNEGSKA (reference sequence). Here the CDR3 reads CSARGPGWSQINANNSPLHF. DNA for the CDR3: TGCAGTGCTAGAGGTCCGGGATGGAGTCAGATCAACGCTAATAATTCACCCCTCCACTTT.

This clonotype has at least ten counts. The chain joins TRBV15 to TRBJ2-7, with a tentative D call TRBD1 (6 bases). Germline CDR1 reads LNHNV; CDR2 reads YYDKDF (reference sequence). V lost 4 bases and J 2 bases, leaving 12 bases between the germline ends. This CDR3 has 14 amino acids. CDR3 sequence (DNA): TGTGCCACCAGCATACAGGGTAGGCCCTACGAGCAGTACTTC. Translated, it gives CATSIQGRPYEQYF.

Ten or more counts support this clonotype. The chain employs TRBV20-1 and TRBJ2-5; TRBD1 matches 9 bases. CDR1 and CDR2 from the germline V gene are DFQATT and SNEGSKA (reference sequence). The CDR3 is made up of 16 amino acids. J was trimmed by 3 bases and V by 2 bases; bases with no gene match: 10. This chain's CDR3 is CSARHKGDRVEETQYF. CDR3 nucleotides: TGCAGTGCTAGACACAAAGGGGACAGGGTGGAAGAGACCCAGTACTTC.

This clonotype was seen at least ten times. The rearrangement joins TRBV30 to TRBJ2-7; D unresolved. Looked up from germline, CDR1 is GTSNPN and CDR2 is SVGIG (reference sequence). This CDR3 is built from 10 residues. V was pared by 1 base and J by 2 bases, with 0 bases between. The CDR3 reads CAWSAYEQYF. DNA of the CDR3: TGTGCCTGGAGTGCCTACGAGCAGTACTTC.

This chain connects TRBV27 to TRBJ2-1; D might be TRBD1 (6 bases). CDR3 length: 20 residues. Between the trimmed V and J ends, which lost 3 bases and 0 bases, there was a span of 24 bases. The germline V gene has CDR1 MNHEY and CDR2 SMNVEV (reference sequence). CDR3 in amino acids: CASSFLSKTDRTPSYNEQFF. In nucleotides, the CDR3 is TGTGCCAGCAGTTTTTTATCAAAAACTGACAGGACACCCTCCTACAATGAGCAGTTCTTC.

This clonotype was recorded at least ten times. This chain uses TRBV18 with TRBJ1-1; D is uncertain. Germline loops: CDR1 KGHSH, CDR2 LQKENI. The V end was cut by 4 bases, the J end by 6 bases, with 24 bases between. The CDR3 consists of 17 residues. CDR3 DNA sequence: TGTGCCAGCTCACTCTCCGGTGGTCCACTAGTTTTCTCTGAAGCTTTCTTT. Translation gives CASSLSGGPLVFSEAFF. Filled out from reference TRBV18 and TRBJ1-1, the complete variable domain reads NAGVMQNPRHLVRRRGQEARLRCSPMKGHSHVYWYRQLPEEGLKFMVYLQKENIIDESGMPKERFSAEFPKEGPSILRIQQVVRGDSAAYFCASSLSGGPLVFSEAFFGQGTRLTVV.

This clonotype was seen ten or more times. V is TRBV6-1 and J is TRBJ2-7; TRBD1 matches at 9 bases. Germline CDR1 reads MNHNS; CDR2 reads SASEGT. The CDR3 has 14 residues. V lost 3 bases to trimming and J lost 4 bases; unmatched junction nucleotides: 4. CDR3 nucleotide sequence: TGTGCCAGCAGTGACGTGGGACAGGGATACGAGCAGTACTTC. This encodes CASSDVGQGYEQYF.

In its sample, this clonotype was seen many times. This sequence joins TRBV27 and TRBJ2-7; unclear D gene. V was cut by 4 bases and J by 3 bases, with 7 bases left in between. Germline CDR1 reads MNHEY; CDR2 reads SMNVEV (reference sequence). The CDR3 has 12 residues. The CDR3 nucleotides read TGTGCCAGCAGTTCGGACCACTACGAGCAGTACTTC. It encodes CASSSDHYEQYF.

This clonotype was detected many times. The chain employs TRBV28 and TRBJ2-2; D is possibly TRBD1 (6 bases). Per germline, CDR1 MDHEN and CDR2 SYDVKM. The V end was cut by 3 bases, the J end by 1 base, with 9 bases between. This CDR3 comprises 15 residues. Written as DNA, the CDR3 is TGTGCCAGCAGTTTTAGACAGGAGAACACCGGGGAGCTGTTTTTT. Protein: CASSFRQENTGELFF.

This clonotype was seen ten or more times. The chain carries TRBV4-3 and TRBJ1-2; D may be TRBD1 (6 bases). Germline values: CDR1 LGHNA, CDR2 YSLEER. This CDR3 spans 14 amino acids. V was shortened by 4 bases and J by 5 bases, with 14 bases between the two germline ends. This CDR3 reads CASSRSQGRYGYTF. The CDR3 nucleotides read TGCGCCAGCAGCCGAAGTCAGGGGAGATATGGCTACACCTTC.

This clonotype was observed a few times. This chain joins TRBV4-2 and TRBJ1-2; tentative D call: TRBD1 (6 bases). The CDR3 has 14 residues. CDR1 is LGHNA and CDR2 is YNFKEQ in the germline V gene. Trimming pared 4 bases from V and 3 bases from J, leaving 12 bases between. Here the CDR3 reads CASSPEQGDYGYTF. For the CDR3, the DNA is TGTGCCAGCAGCCCGGAACAGGGTGACTATGGCTACACCTTC.

There are a few counts of this clonotype. The J gene is TRBJ2-2, the V gene TRBV2; TRBD1 agrees at 8 bases. The CDR3 covers 15 residues. V shed 5 bases, J shed 5 bases, and the junction held 7 bases outside the gene matches. CDR1 is SNHLY and CDR2 is FYNNEI in the germline V gene. This CDR3 reads CASSSRGRGTGELFF. The CDR3 region has the DNA TGTGCCAGCAGTTCCAGGGGGCGCGGGACCGGGGAGCTGTTTTTT. Filled out from reference TRBV2 and TRBJ2-2, the complete variable domain reads EPEVTQTPSHQVTQMGQEVILRCVPISNHLYFYWYRQILGQKVEFLVSFYNNEISEKSEIFDDQFSVERPDGSNFTLKIRSTKLEDSAMYFCASSSRGRGTGELFFGEGSRLTVL.

This clonotype has a count of ten or more. The CDR3 reads CASSPPGTEETQYF. The CDR3 nucleotides are TGTGCCAGCTCACCACCGGGGACCGAAGAGACCCAGTACTTC. The chain joins TRBV18 to TRBJ2-5; D is tentatively TRBD1 or TRBD2 (5 bases each). V was shortened by 0 bases and J by 3 bases, with 8 bases between the two germline ends. Per the germline V gene, CDR1 is KGHSH and CDR2 is LQKENI. This CDR3 has 14 residues.

The CDR3 DNA reads TGTGCCAGCAGCCAAGATCTACGGCAGGGAGAAGCTTTCTTT. It translates to CASSQDLRQGEAFF. The chain employs TRBV14 and TRBJ1-1; weak D call: TRBD1 (5 bases). V lost 0 bases, J lost 8 bases, and 13 bases lay in between. The CDR3 has 14 amino acids. Germline CDR1 and CDR2: SGHDN and FVKESK. Full variable domain (remainder filled in from reference TRBV14 and TRBJ1-1): EAGVTQFPSHSVIEKGQTVTLRCDPISGHDNLYWYRRVMGKEIKFLLHFVKESKQDESGMPNNRFLAERTGGTYSTLKVQPAELEDSGVYFCASSQDLRQGEAFFGQGTRLTVV.

The chain combines TRBV10-1 with TRBJ2-7, with a tentative D call TRBD1 (5 bases). The CDR3 totals 15 residues. V was cut by 7 bases and J by 3 bases, with 19 bases left in between. Germline V gene lookup returns CDR1 WNHNN and CDR2 SYGVQD (reference sequence). The CDR3 loop reads CASTRSGQKNYEQYF. CDR3 in DNA: TGCGCCAGCACCAGATCAGGACAAAAAAACTACGAGCAGTACTTC.

This clonotype was observed many times. The chain couples TRBV30 to TRBJ2-7, with 10 bases fitting TRBD2. There are 15 residues in the CDR3. Germline V gene sequence: CDR1 GTSNPN, CDR2 SVGIG (reference sequence). The V and J ends lost 2 bases and 1 base, in that order; junction bases with no gene match: 5. CDR3: CAWSSRTSGSYEQYF. CDR3 nucleotide sequence: TGTGCCTGGAGTTCCCGGACTAGCGGATCCTACGAGCAGTACTTC.

In this sample, this clonotype turned up many times. The genes are TRBV28 and TRBJ2-3; no firm D call. The V gene lost 4 bases and the J gene lost 1 base, with 9 bases spanning the gap. Per the germline V gene, CDR1 is MDHEN and CDR2 is SYDVKM. CDR3 size: 14 residues. CDR3 protein: CASSSRYGTDTQYF. The CDR3 DNA follows: TGTGCCAGCAGTTCCCGTTACGGCACAGATACGCAGTATTTT.

Concerning this clonotype itself: This may come from a read error, since a much larger clone is one base off. The chain couples TRBV27 to TRBJ2-7; D gene ambiguous. The CDR3 contains 18 residues. Germline lookup yields CDR1 MNHEY and CDR2 SMNVEV (reference sequence). The V gene lost 5 bases and the J gene lost 3 bases, with 26 bases spanning the gap. Here the CDR3 DNA reads TGTGCCAGCAGTCCTCTTGGGCCCGGGCGTCAACACTTCTACGAGCAGTACTTC. It translates to CASSPLGPGRQHFYEQYF.

As regards this clonotype: Given a much more abundant clone one base away, this may be a read error. The V gene is TRBV5-3, the J gene TRBJ2-5; D unresolved. TRBV5-3 qualifies as an ORF whose function is uncertain. The V end was cut by 10 bases, the J end by 1 base, with 17 bases between. CDR3 size: 14 residues. CDR3 sequence: CAGSLRSSQETQYF. The CDR3 DNA reads TGTGCCGGCAGCTTGAGGTCTTCCCAAGAGACCCAGTACTTC.

The chain combines TRBV28 with TRBJ1-4; no clear D gene. The CDR3 is made up of 15 amino acids. The germline V gene encodes CDR1 MDHEN and CDR2 SYDVKM. V lost 5 bases to trimming and J lost 0 bases, with 10 bases between them. CDR3 nucleotides: TGTGCCAGCAGTAGGACGGACGCAACTAATGAAAAACTGTTTTTT. Translation: CASSRTDATNEKLFF.